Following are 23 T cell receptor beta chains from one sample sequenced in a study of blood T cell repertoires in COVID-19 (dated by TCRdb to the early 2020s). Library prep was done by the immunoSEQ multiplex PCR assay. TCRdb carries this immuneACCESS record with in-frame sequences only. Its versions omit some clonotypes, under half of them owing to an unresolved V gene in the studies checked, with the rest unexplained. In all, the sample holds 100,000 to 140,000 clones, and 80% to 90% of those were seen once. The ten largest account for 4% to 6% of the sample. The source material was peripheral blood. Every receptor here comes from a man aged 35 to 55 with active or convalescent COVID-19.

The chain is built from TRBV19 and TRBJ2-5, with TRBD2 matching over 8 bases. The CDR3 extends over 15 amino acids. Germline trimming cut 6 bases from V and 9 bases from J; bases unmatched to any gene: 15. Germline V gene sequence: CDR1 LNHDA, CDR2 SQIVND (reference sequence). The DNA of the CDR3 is TGTGCCAGTAGCCTCGGACTAGCAAGGGGCAAGGCCCAGTACTTC. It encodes CASSLGLARGKAQYF.

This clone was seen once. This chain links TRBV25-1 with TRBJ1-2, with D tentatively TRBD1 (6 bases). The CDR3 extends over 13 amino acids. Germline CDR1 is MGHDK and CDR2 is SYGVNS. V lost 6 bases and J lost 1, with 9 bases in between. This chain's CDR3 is CASRTQGNYGYTF. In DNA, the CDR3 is TGTGCCAGCAGGACACAGGGTAACTATGGCTACACCTTC.

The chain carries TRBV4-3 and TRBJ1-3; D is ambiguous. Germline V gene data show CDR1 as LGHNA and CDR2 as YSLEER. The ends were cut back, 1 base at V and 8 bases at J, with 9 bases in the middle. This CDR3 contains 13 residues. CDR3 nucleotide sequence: TGCGCCAGCAGCCAAGCCAGGTCGGACACCATATATTTT. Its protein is CASSQARSDTIYF.

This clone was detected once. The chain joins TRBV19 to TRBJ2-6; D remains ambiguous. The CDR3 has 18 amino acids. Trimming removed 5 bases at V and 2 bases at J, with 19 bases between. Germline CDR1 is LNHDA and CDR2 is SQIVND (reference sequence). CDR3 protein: CASSFYGGRSAGANVLTF. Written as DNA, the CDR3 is TGTGCCAGTAGTTTCTACGGTGGGCGTTCGGCTGGGGCCAACGTCCTGACTTTC.

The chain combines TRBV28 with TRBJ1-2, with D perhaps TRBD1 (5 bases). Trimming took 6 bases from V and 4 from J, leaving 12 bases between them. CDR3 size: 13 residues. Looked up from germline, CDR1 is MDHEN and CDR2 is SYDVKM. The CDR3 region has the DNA TGTGCCAGCAGCGAGGACATGACCTATGGCTACACCTTC. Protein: CASSEDMTYGYTF.

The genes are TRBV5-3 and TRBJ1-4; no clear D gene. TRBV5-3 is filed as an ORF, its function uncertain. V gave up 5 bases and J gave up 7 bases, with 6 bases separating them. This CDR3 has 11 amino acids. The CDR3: CARSSREKLFF. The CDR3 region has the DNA TGTGCCAGAAGTTCCCGTGAAAAACTGTTTTTT.

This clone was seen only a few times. CDR3 sequence (DNA): TGTGCCAGCAGCGTCCAGGTTTACTCTGGAAACACCATATATTTT. This translates into CASSVQVYSGNTIYF. The chain uses TRBV7-8 and TRBJ1-3; unclear D gene. V lost 5 bases and J lost 0, with 11 bases in between. Germline CDR1 is SGHVS and CDR2 is FQNEAQ. The CDR3 consists of 15 residues.

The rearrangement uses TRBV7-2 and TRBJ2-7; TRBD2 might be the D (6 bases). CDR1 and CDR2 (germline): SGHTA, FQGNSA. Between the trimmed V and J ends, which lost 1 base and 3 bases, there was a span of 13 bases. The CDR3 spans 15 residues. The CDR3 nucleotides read TGTGCCAGCAGCTTAGTTAGCGGTACGGACTACGAGCAGTACTTC. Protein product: CASSLVSGTDYEQYF.

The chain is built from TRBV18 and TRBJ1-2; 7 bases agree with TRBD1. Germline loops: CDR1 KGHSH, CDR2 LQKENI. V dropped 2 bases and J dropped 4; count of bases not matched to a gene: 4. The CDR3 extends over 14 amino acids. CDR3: CASSPGTVGYGYTF. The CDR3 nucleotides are TGTGCCAGCTCACCAGGGACAGTCGGCTATGGCTACACCTTC.

CDR3 in DNA: TGTGCCAGCAGGGGACAGGGGGTAGACTATGGCTACACCTTC. Protein: CASRGQGVDYGYTF. The J gene is TRBJ1-2, the V gene TRBV28; 11 bases are a match to TRBD1. The CDR3 covers 14 residues. The germline gives CDR1 MDHEN, CDR2 SYDVKM. Trimming at V came to 6 bases and at J to 3 bases, leaving 3 bases not matched to a gene.

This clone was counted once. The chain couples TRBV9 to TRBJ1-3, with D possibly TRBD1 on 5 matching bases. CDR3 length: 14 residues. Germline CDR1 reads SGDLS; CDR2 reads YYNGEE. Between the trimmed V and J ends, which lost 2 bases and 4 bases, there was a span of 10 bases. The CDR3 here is CASSVGQTGNTIYF. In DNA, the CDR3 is TGTGCCAGCAGCGTTGGACAAACGGGAAACACCATATATTTT. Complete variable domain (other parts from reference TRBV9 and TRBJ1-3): DSGVTQTPKHLITATGQRVTLRCSPRSGDLSVYWYQQSLDQGLQFLIQYYNGEERAKGNILERFSAQQFPDLHSELNLSSLELGDSALYFCASSVGQTGNTIYFGEGSWLTVV.

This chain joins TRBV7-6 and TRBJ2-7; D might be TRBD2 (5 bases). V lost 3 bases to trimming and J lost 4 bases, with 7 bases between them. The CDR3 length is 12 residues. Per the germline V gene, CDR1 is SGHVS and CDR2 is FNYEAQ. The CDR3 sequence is CASSFRGYEQYF. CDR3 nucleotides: TGTGCCAGCAGCTTTCGCGGGTACGAGCAGTACTTC.

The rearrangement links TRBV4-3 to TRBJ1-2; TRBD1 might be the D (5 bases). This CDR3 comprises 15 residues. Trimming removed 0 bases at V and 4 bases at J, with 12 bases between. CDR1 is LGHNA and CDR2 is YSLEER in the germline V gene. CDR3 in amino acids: CASSQDLGRGYGYTF. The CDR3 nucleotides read TGCGCCAGCAGCCAAGATTTGGGAAGGGGCTATGGCTACACCTTC.

The DNA of the CDR3 is TGTGCCAGCTCAAAGCGGGAGACCGGGGAGCTGTTTTTT. The encoded protein is CASSKRETGELFF. The rearrangement joins TRBV2 to TRBJ2-2; 8 bases fit TRBD2. The J segment lost 5 bases and the V segment lost 8 bases, leaving 4 bases of the junction unmatched. The CDR3 runs 13 residues. CDR1 is SNHLY, CDR2 FYNNEI, per germline.

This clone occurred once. The CDR3 bases are TGTGCCACAAAACCCCAGGTCTTCGGCACTGAAGCTTTCTTT. Its protein product is CATKPQVFGTEAFF. The chain has TRBV6-5 and TRBJ1-1, with D uncertain. Germline V CDR1 and CDR2: MNHEY, SVGAGI. Between the trimmed V and J ends, which lost 10 bases and 4 bases, there was a span of 19 bases. The CDR3 has 14 amino acids.

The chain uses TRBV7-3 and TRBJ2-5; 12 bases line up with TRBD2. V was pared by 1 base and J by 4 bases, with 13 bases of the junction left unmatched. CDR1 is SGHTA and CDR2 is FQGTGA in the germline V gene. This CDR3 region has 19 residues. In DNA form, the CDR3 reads TGTGCCAGCAGCTTAAAGACCCCTACTAGCGGGAGGACGATAGAGACCCAGTACTTC. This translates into CASSLKTPTSGRTIETQYF.

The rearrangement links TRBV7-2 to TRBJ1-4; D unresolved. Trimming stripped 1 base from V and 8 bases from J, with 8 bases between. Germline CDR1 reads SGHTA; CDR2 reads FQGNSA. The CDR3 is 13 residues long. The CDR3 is CASSLGTREKLFF. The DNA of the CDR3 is TGTGCCAGCAGCTTAGGAACGAGAGAAAAACTGTTTTTT. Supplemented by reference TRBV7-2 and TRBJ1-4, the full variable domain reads GAGVSQSPSNKVTEKGKDVELRCDPISGHTALYWYRQSLGQGLEFLIYFQGNSAPDKSGLPSDRFSAERTGGSVSTLTIQRTQQEDSAVYLCASSLGTREKLFFGSGTQLSVL.

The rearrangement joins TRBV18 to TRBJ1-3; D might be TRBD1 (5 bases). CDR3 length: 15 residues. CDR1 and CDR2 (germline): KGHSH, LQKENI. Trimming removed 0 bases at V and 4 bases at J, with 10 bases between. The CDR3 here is CASSPPVRAGNTIYF. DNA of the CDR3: TGTGCCAGCTCACCACCAGTCAGGGCCGGAAACACCATATATTTT.

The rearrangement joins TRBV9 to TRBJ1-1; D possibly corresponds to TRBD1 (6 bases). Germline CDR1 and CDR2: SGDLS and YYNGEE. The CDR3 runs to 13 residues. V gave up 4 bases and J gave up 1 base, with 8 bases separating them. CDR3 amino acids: CASSTGRNTEAFF. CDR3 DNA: TGTGCCAGCAGCACAGGGAGGAACACTGAAGCTTTCTTT.

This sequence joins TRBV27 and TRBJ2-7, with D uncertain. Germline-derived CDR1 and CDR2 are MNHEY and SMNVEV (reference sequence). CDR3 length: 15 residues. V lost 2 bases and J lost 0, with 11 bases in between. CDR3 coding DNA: TGTGCCAGCAGTTTAGGTGCCGTCAGCTCCTACGAGCAGTACTTC. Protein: CASSLGAVSSYEQYF.

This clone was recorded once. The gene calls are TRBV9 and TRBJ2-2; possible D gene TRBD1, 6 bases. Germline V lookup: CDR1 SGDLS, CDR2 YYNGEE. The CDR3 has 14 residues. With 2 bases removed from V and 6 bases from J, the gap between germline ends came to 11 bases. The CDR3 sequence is CASSVRGSAGELFF. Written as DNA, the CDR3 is TGTGCCAGCAGCGTCAGGGGAAGCGCCGGGGAGCTGTTTTTT.

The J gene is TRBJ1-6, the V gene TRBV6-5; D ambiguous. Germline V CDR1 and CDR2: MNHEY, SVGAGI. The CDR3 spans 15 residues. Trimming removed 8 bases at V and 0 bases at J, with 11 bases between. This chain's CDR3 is CASFDRGSYNSPLHF. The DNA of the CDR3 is TGTGCCAGCTTTGACCGCGGCTCCTATAATTCACCCCTCCACTTT.

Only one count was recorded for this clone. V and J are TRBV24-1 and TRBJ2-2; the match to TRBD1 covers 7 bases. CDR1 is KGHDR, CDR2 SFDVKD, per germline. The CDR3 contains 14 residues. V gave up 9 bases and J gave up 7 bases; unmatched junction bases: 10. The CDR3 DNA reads TGTGCCACCGGGCGAAAAGGGGGCCACGGGGAGCTGTTTTTT. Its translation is CATGRKGGHGELFF.